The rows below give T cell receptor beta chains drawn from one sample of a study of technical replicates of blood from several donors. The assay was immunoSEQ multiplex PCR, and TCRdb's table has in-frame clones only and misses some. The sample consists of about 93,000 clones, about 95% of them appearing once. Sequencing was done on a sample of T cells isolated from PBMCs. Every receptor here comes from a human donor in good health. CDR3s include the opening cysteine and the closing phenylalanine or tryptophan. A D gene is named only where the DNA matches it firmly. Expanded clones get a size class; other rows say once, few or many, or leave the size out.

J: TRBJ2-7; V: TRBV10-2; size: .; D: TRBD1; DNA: TGCGCCAGCAGTTCGGGACAGGGCTCCTACGAGCAGTACTTC; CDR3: CASSSGQGSYEQYF
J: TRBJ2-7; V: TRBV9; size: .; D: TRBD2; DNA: TGTGCCAGCAGCGTAGGACTAGCGGGAGGGTTGCTCTACGAGCAGTACTTC; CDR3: CASSVGLAGGLLYEQYF
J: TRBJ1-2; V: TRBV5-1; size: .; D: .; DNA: TGCGCCAGCAATAGGAGGTCCTTAGGGACACCTCACTATGGCTACACCTTC; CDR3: CASNRRSLGTPHYGYTF
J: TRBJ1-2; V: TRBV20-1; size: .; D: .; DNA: TGCAGTGCACCATCTCTGGGGGCCCACACCTTC; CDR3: CSAPSLGAHTF
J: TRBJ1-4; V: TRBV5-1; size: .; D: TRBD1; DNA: TGCGCCAGCAACGAGATCATCGGGACAGGGGGCTTTGAAAAACTGTTTTTT; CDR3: CASNEIIGTGGFEKLFF
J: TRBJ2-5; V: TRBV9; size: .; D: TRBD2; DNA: TGTGCCAGCAGCCCCCCCGGGACTAGCGGGAGCCAAGAGACCCAGTACTTC; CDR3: CASSPPGTSGSQETQYF
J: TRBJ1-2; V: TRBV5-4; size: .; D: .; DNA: TGTGCCAGCAGCTTGGACAGGACTATCTACACCTTC; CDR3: CASSLDRTIYTF
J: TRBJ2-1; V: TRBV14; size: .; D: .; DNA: TGTGCCAGCAGCCAAGTCAACTCCCATGAGCAGTTCTTC; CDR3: CASSQVNSHEQFF
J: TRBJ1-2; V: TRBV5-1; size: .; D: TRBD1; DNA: TGCGCCAGCCGTGGACAGGGGGCCGGCTATGGCTACACCTTC; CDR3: CASRGQGAGYGYTF
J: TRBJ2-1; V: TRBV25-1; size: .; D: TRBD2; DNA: TGTGCCAGCAGTCTAGCGGGAGGTGCACTTGAGGAGCAGTTCTTC; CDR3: CASSLAGGALEEQFF
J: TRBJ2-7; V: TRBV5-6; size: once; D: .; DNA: TGTGCCAGCAGCTTAGAGGCCTCTTCCGATGAGCAGTACTTC; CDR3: CASSLEASSDEQYF
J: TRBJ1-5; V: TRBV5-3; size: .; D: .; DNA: TGTGCCAGAAGCTTCCCGCCCAGGGGCCCCAATCAGCCCCAGCATTTT; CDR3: CARSFPPRGPNQPQHF
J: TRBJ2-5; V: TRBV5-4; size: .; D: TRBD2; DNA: TGTGCCAGCAGCTTTGCAATTATGGCGGGAGCCACGAGGGAGACCCAGTACTTC; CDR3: CASSFAIMAGATRETQYF
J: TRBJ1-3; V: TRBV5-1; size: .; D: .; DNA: TGCGCCAGCAGCCCTGACAGAACTGGAAACACCATATATTTT; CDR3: CASSPDRTGNTIYF
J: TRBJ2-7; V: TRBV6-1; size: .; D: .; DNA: TGTGCCAGCAGTGAGATCCTAGCTGGGATAAACGAGCAGTACTTC; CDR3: CASSEILAGINEQYF
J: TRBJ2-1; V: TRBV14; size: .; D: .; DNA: TGTGCCAGCAGCCAAGTCCAACTTAGCGAGCAGTTCTTC; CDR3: CASSQVQLSEQFF
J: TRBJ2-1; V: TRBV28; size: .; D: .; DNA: TGTGCCAGCAAAGAGGCCCATGAGCAGTTCTTC; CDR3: CASKEAHEQFF
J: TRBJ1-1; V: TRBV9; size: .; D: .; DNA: TGTGCCAGCAGCCCTTCGGAGGGGAACACTGAAGCTTTCTTT; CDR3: CASSPSEGNTEAFF
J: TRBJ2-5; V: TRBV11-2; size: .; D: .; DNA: TGTGCCAGCAGCCTACTGGACAGCCACCAAGAGACCCAGTACTTC; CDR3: CASSLLDSHQETQYF
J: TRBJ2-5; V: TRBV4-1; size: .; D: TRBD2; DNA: TGCGCCAGCAGCCAAGCCGGGACTAGCGGGCGAGAGACCCAGTACTTC; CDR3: CASSQAGTSGRETQYF
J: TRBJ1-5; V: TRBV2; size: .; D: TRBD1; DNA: TGTGCCAGCAGTCCAACAGGGGGCCGGAGCCAGCCCCAGCATTTT; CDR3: CASSPTGGRSQPQHF
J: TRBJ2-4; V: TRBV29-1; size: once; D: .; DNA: TGCAGCGGAGTGGCGGGAACACTAGCCAAAAACATTCAGTACTTC; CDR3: CSGVAGTLAKNIQYF
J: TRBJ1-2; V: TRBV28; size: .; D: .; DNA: TGTGCCAGCAGTTCGGGTGGCGGCTACACCTTC; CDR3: CASSSGGGYTF
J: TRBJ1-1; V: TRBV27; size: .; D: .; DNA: TGTGCCAGCAGTCGGAGTCGGATGAACACTGAAGCTTTCTTT; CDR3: CASSRSRMNTEAFF
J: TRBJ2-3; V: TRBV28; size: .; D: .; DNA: TGTGCCAGCAGGTCCGGGGATACGCAGTATTTT; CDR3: CASRSGDTQYF
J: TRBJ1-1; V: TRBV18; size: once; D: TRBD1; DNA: TGTGCCAGCTCACCGAGAAACCAACAGGGGGCGGACACTGAAGCTTTCTTT; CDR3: CASSPRNQQGADTEAFF
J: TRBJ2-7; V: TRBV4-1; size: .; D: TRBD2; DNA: TGCGCCAGCAGCCAAGGAATAGCGGGAGTCCAGATGCAGTACTTC; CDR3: CASSQGIAGVQMQYF
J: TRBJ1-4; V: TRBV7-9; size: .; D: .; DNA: TGTGCCAGCAGCCCAGCGCGAACAAATGAAAAACTGTTTTTT; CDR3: CASSPARTNEKLFF
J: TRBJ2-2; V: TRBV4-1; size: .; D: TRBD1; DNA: TGCGCCAGCAGCCAAGGGGACAGGCTCAGCTCGAACACCGGGGAGCTGTTTTTT; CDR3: CASSQGDRLSSNTGELFF
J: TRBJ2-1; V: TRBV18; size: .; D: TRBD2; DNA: TGTGCCAGCTCACCACCCCGCGGGACCGGGACTAGCGGGAGTCCCTACAATGAGCAGTTCTTC; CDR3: CASSPPRGTGTSGSPYNEQFF
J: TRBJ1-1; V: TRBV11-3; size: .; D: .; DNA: TGTGCCAGCAGCGTAGTACAGGGTTTACTCACTGAAGCTTTCTTT; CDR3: CASSVVQGLLTEAFF
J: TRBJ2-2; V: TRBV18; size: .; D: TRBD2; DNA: TGTGCCAGCTCTGATCGGGCTAGCGGCCAGAGCGGGGAGCTGTTTTTT; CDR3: CASSDRASGQSGELFF
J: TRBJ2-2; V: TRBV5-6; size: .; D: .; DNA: TGTGCCAGCAGCCGACAATCCGGGGAGCTGTTTTTT; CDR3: CASSRQSGELFF
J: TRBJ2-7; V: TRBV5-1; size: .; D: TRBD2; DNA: TGCGCCAGCAGCTTGGCCACGCGGACTAGCGATTCCTACGAGCAGTACTTC; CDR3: CASSLATRTSDSYEQYF
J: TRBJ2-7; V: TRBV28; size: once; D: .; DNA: TGTGCCAGCAGTTTACGGGTGGCAGTATACGAGCAGTACTTC; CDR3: CASSLRVAVYEQYF
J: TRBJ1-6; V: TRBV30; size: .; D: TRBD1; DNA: TGTGCCTGGAGTGTACTTCAGGGACAGGGTCGTTCACCCCTCCACTTT; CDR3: CAWSVLQGQGRSPLHF
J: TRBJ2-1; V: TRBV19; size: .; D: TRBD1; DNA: TGTGCCAGTCGATGGGACAGGGATGGTGAGCAGTTCTTC; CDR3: CASRWDRDGEQFF
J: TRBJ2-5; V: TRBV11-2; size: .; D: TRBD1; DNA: TGTGCCAGCAGCTATCCCTCCGTGGACAGGGGAGGCCTCCAAGAGACCCAGTACTTC; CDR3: CASSYPSVDRGGLQETQYF
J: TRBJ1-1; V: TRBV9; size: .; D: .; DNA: TGTGCCAGCAGCGCCCGTGTAGGGGCACTCACTGAAGCTTTCTTT; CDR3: CASSARVGALTEAFF
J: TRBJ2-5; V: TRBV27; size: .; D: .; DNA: TGTGCCAGCGCTAGGGAGACCCAGTACTTC; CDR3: CASARETQYF
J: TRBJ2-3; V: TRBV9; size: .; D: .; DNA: TGTGCCAGCAGCGAGCCGGAGGGTACGCAGTATTTT; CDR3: CASSEPEGTQYF
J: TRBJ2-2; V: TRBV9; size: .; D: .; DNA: TGTGCCAGCAAAAGGGGGGGGCAGGGGACCGGGGAGCTGTTTTTT; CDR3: CASKRGGQGTGELFF
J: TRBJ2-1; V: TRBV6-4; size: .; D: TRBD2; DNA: TGTGCCAGCAGTTCGGGACTAGCGGGGAATGAGCAGTTCTTC; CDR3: CASSSGLAGNEQFF
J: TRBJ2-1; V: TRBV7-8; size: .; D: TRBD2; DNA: TGTGCCAGCAGCTTGGGACTAGCTAACAATGAGCAGTTCTTC; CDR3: CASSLGLANNEQFF
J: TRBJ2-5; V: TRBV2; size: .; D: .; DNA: TGTGCCAGCAGTGAATTGTGGGAGCAAGAGACCCAGTACTTC; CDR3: CASSELWEQETQYF
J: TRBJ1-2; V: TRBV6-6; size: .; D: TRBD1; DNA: TGTGCCAGCTCTGACGGACAGGCACGGGACTATGGCTACACCTTC; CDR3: CASSDGQARDYGYTF
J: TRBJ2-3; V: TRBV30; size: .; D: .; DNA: TGTGCCTGGAGTCCCCAGGGGCTATATGAGTATTTT; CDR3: CAWSPQGLYEYF
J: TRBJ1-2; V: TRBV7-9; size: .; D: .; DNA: TGTGCCAGCAGCTTAGCGTCAAACTATGGCTACACCTTC; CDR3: CASSLASNYGYTF
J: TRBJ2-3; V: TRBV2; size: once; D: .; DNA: TGTGCCAGCCAAACGCAGTATTTT; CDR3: CASQTQYF
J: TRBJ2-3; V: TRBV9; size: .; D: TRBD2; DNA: TGTGCCAGCAGCGTAGGCTCCCTAGCGGGGGCGGTCACAGATACGCAGTATTTT; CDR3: CASSVGSLAGAVTDTQYF
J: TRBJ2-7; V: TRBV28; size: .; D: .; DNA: TGTGCCAGCAGCCAAACTACGACAGTATCCTACGAGCAGTACTTC; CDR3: CASSQTTTVSYEQYF
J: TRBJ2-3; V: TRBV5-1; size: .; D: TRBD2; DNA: TGCGCCAGCAGCTTGGCCGGGACTAGCGGGGGGGATACGCAGTATTTT; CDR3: CASSLAGTSGGDTQYF
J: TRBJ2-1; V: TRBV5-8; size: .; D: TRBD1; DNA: TGTGCCAGCAGCTCACAGGGGAATGAGCAGTTCTTC; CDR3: CASSSQGNEQFF
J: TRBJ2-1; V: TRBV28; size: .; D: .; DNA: TGTGCCGGAGCACCCGGGACACCTGACAATGAGCAGTTCTTC; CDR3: CAGAPGTPDNEQFF
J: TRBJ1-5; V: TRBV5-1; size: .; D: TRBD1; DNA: TGCGCCAGCAGCTTGGGACAGGGACCAGGGCCCCAGCATTTT; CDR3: CASSLGQGPGPQHF
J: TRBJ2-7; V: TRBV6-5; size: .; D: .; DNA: TGTGCCAGCAGTTGGACTCTCCTGGGCGAGCAGTACTTC; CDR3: CASSWTLLGEQYF
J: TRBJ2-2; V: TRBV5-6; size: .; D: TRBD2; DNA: TGTGCCAGCAGGAGGATACCGGGACTAGCTGACACCGGGGAGCTGTTTTTT; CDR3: CASRRIPGLADTGELFF
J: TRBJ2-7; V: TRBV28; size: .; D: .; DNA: TGTGCCAGCAGTTCCGGAGCAAGATACGAGCAGTACTTC; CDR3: CASSSGARYEQYF
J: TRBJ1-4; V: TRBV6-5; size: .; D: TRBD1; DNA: TGTGCCAGCAGGGACAGGGGGCTTGGCGAAAAACTGTTTTTT; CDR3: CASRDRGLGEKLFF